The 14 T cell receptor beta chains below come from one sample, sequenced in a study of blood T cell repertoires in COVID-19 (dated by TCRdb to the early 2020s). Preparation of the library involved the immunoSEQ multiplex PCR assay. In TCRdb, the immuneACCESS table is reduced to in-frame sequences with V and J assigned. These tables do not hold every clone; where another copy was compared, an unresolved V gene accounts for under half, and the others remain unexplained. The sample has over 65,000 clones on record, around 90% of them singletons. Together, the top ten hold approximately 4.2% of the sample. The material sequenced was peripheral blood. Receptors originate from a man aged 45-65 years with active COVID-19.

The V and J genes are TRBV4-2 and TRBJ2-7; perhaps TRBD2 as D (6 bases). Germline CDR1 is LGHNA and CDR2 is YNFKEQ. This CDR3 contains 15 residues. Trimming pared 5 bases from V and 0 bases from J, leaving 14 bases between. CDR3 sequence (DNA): TGTGCCAGCAGCAATACCTGGGAGGACTCCTACGAGCAGTACTTC. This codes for CASSNTWEDSYEQYF.

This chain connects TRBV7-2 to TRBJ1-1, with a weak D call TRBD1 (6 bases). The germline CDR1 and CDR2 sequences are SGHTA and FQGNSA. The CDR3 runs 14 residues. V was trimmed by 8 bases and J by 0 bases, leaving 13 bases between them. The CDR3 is CASYREMMNTEAFF. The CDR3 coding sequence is TGTGCCAGCTACAGGGAGATGATGAACACTGAAGCTTTCTTT. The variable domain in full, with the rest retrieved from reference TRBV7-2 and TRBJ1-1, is GAGVSQSPSNKVTEKGKDVELRCDPISGHTALYWYRQSLGQGLEFLIYFQGNSAPDKSGLPSDRFSAERTGGSVSTLTIQRTQQEDSAVYLCASYREMMNTEAFFGQGTRLTVV.

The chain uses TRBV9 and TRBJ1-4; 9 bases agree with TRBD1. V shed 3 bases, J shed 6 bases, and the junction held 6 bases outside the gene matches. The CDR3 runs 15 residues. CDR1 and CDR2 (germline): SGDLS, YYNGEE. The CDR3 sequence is CASSGTGAGDEKLFF. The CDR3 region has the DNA TGTGCCAGCAGCGGGACAGGGGCGGGCGATGAAAAACTGTTTTTT. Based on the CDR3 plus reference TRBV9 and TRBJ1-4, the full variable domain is DSGVTQTPKHLITATGQRVTLRCSPRSGDLSVYWYQQSLDQGLQFLIQYYNGEERAKGNILERFSAQQFPDLHSELNLSSLELGDSALYFCASSGTGAGDEKLFFGSGTQLSVL.

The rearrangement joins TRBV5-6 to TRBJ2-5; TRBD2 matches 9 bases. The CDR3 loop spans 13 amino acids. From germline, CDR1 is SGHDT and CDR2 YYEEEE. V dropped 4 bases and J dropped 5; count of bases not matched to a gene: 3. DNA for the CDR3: TGTGCCAGCAGCACCGGGACTAGCGAGACCCAGTACTTC. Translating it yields CASSTGTSETQYF. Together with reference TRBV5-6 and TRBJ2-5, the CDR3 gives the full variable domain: DAGVTQSPTHLIKTRGQQVTLRCSPKSGHDTVSWYQQALGQGPQFIFQYYEEEERQRGNFPDRFSGHQFPNYSSELNVNALLLGDSALYLCASSTGTSETQYFGPGTRLLVL.

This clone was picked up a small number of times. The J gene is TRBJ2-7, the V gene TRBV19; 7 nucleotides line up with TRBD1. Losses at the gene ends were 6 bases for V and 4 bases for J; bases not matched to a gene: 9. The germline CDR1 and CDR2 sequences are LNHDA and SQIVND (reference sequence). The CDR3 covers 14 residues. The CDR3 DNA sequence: TGTGCCAGTAGCAACAGGGGCGCAGGGTACGAGCAGTACTTC. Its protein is CASSNRGAGYEQYF.

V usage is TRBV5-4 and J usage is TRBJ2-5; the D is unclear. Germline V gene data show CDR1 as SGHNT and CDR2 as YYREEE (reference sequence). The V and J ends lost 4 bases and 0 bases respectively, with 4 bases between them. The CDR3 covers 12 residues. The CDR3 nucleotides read TGTGCCAGCAGCCCGTACCAAGAGACCCAGTACTTC. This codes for CASSPYQETQYF.

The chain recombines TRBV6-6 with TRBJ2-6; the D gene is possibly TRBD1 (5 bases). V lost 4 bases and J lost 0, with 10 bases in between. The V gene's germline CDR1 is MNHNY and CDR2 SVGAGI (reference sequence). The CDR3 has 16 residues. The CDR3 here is CASSSQGFSGANVLTF. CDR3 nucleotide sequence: TGTGCCAGCAGTTCCCAGGGATTCTCTGGGGCCAACGTCCTGACTTTC.

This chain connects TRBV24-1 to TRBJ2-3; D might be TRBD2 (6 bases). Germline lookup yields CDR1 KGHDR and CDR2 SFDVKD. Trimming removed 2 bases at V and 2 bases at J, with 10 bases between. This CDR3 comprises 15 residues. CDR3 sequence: CATSDSRGLTDTQYF. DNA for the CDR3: TGTGCCACCAGTGATTCGCGGGGACTCACAGATACGCAGTATTTT.

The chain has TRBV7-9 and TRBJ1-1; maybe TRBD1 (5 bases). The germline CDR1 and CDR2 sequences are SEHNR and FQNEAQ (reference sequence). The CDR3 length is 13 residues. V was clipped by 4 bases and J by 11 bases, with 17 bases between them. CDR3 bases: TGTGCCAGCAGCTACCTGAGCCAGGAGGGGGCTTTCTTT. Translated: CASSYLSQEGAFF.

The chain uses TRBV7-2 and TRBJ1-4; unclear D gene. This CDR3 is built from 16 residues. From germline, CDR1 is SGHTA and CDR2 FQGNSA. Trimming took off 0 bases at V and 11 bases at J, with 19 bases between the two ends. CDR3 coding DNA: TGTGCCAGCAGCTTAGCGCGGGAGACGAAGGGTGGTAAACTGTTTTTT. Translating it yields CASSLARETKGGKLFF.

The CDR3 DNA sequence: TGTGCCAGCAGCCAAAGGGGGACAGGGGAATCAACTAATGAAAAACTGTTTTTT. Protein sequence: CASSQRGTGESTNEKLFF. The chain couples TRBV11-3 to TRBJ1-4; 10 bases fit TRBD1. Germline V lookup: CDR1 SGHNT, CDR2 YENEEA. CDR3 length equals 18 residues. V shed 5 bases, J shed 0 bases, and the junction held 9 bases outside the gene matches.

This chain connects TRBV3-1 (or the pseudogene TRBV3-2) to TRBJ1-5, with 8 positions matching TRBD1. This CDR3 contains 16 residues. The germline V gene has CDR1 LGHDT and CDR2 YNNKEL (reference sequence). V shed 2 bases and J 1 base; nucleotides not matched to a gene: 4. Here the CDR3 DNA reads TGTGCCAGCAGCCAATCCGGACAGGGAAGCAATCAGCCCCAGCATTTT. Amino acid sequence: CASSQSGQGSNQPQHF.

The CDR3 is CAWNRHKNTEAFF. The CDR3 DNA is TGTGCCTGGAATCGACACAAAAACACTGAAGCTTTCTTT. The V call is TRBV30, the J call TRBJ1-1, with D uncertain. Germline V lookup: CDR1 GTSNPN, CDR2 SVGIG (reference sequence). This CDR3 spans 13 amino acids. V lost 4 bases, J lost 2 bases, and 11 bases lay in between.

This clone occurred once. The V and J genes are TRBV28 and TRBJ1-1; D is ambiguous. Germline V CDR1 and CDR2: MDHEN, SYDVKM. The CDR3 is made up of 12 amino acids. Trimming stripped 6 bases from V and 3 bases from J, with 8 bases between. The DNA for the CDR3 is TGTGCCAGCAGAGAGGGCGACACTGAAGCTTTCTTT. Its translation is CASREGDTEAFF.